This T cell receptor (beta chain) emerged from a study of blood T cell repertoires in COVID-19. For the study at large: Samples representing acute and convalescent COVID-19 were sourced from the United States, Italy and Spain. The analysed material was cDNA or gDNA that came from T cells, B-cell-depleted T cells, or PBMCs.

In the original workflow: Estimated nucleated cell counts came from reference gene primer amplification. Sequencing was performed with immunoSEQ multiplex PCR; in TCRdb, only in-frame clones are kept and a portion is missing. From that table come the V and J calls and clone size; the DNA was used to work out D and trimming. The sample carries 180,000 or so clones, just under 85% recorded once. V gave up 5 bases and J gave up 3 bases, with 14 bases separating them. The germline gives CDR1 SGHVS, CDR2 FQNEAQ. The CDR3 has 14 residues. The specimen sequenced was peripheral blood. The receptor was isolated from a man aged 35 to 55 who had recovered from COVID-19. The V call is TRBV7-8, the J call TRBJ2-7, with a weak D call TRBD2 (5 bases). The CDR3 here is CASSRWENSYEQYF. The CDR3 nucleotides are TGTGCCAGCAGCCGTTGGGAGAACAGCTACGAGCAGTACTTC.